This entry features one T cell receptor (beta chain) sequence. Its antigen is currently unknown. The data are from a study of OX40 agonist ivuxolimab in advanced cancers. Turning to the study itself: Age averaged 60 years (range about 23 to 80), and 82.7% were male. Overall study results and limits: Circulating CD4+ and CD8+ T cells showed clonal expansion by week 6 at 0.1 to 3.0 mg/kg. Some patients without response likewise showed low normalized clonal expansion.

Using immunoSEQ multiplex PCR, the repertoire was profiled, and TCRdb retains in-frame clones only, with some absent. The sample has about 25,000 clones; more than 75% are singletons. Germline V gene data show CDR1 as SQVTM and CDR2 as ANQGSEA. The V and J ends lost 0 bases and 4 bases respectively, with 12 bases between them. The CDR3 sequence is 14 residues long. The J gene is TRBJ2-5, the V gene TRBV29-1; D not certain. This sample comprised CD4+ or CD8+ T cells sorted from blood, obtained in a trial of the OX40 agonist ivuxolimab. This receptor was obtained from an adult with an advanced solid tumor such as melanoma, head and neck, liver or kidney cancer. The CDR3, as DNA: TGCAGCGTTGAAGATCCGAGGAGCGCAGAGACCCAGTACTTC. This encodes CSVEDPRSAETQYF.